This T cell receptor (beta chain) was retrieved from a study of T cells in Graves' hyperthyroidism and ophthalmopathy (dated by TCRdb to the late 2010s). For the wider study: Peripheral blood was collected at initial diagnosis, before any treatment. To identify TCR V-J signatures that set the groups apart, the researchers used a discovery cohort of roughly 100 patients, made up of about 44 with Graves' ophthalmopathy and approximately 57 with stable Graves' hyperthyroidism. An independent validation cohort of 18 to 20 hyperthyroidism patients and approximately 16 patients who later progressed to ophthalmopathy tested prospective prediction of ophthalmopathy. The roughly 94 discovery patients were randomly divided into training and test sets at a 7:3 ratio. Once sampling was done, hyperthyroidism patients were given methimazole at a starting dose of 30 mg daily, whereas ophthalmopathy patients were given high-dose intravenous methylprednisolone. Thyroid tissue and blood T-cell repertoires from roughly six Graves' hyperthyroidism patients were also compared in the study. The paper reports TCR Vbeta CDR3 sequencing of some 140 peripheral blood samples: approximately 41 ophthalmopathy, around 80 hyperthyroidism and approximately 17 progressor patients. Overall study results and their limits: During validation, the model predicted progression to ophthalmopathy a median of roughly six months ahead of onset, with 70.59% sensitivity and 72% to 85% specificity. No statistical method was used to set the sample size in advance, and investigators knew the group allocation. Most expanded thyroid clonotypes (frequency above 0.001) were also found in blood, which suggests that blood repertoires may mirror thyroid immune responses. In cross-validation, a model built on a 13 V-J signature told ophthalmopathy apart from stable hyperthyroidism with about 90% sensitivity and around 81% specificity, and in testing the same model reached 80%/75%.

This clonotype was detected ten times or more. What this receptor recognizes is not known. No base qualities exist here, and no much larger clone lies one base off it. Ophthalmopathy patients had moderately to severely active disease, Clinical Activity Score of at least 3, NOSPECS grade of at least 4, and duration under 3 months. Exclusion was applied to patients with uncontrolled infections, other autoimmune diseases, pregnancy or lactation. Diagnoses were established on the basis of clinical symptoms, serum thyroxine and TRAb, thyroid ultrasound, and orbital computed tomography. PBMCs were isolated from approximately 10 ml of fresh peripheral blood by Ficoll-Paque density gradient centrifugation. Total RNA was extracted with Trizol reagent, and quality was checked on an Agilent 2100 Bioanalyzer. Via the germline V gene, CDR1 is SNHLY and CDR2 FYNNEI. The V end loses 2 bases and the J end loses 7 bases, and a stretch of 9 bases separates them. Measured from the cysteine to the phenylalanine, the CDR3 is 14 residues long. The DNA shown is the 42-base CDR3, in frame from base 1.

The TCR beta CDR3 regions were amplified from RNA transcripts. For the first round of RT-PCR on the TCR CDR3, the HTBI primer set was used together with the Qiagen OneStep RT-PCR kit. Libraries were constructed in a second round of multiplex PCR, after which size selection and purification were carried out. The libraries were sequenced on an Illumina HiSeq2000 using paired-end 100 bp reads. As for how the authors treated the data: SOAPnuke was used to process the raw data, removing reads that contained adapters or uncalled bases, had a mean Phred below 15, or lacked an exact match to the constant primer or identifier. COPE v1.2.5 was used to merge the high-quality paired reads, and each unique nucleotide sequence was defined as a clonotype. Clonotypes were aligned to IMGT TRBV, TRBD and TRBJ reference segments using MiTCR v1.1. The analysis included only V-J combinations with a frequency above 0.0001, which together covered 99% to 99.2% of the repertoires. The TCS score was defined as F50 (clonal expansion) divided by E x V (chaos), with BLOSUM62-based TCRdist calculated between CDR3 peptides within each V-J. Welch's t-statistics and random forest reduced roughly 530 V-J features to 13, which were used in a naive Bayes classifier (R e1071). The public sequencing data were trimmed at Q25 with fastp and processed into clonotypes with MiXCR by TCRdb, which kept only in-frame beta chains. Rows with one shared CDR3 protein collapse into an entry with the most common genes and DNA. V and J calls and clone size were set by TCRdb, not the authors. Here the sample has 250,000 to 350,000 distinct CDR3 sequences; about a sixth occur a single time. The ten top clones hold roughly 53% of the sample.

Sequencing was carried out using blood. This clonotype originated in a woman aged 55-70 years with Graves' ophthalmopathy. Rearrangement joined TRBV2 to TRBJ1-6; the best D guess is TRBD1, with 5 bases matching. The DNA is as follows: TGTGCCAGCAGTGAACGGGGCAACAATTCACCCCTCCACTTT. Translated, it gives CASSERGNNSPLHF.